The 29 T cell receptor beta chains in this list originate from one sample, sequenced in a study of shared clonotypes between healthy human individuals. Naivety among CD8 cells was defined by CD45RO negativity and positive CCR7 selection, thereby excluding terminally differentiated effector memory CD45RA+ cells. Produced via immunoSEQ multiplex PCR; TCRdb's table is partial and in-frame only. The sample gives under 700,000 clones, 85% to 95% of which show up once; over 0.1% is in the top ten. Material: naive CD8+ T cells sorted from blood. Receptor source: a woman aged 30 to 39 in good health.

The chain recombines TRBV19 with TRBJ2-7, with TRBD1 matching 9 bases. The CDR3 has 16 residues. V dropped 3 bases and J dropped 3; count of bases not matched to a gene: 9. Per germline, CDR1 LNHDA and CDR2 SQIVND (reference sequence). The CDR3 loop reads CASSISGQGVSYEQYF. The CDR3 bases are TGTGCCAGTAGTATTTCGGGACAGGGTGTAAGCTACGAGCAGTACTTC.

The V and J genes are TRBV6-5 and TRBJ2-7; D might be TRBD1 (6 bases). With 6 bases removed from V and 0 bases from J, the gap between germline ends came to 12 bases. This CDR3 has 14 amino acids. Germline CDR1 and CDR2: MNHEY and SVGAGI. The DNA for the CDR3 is TGTGCCAGCAGCTTCGGACAGTCCTCCTACGAGCAGTACTTC. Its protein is CASSFGQSSYEQYF.

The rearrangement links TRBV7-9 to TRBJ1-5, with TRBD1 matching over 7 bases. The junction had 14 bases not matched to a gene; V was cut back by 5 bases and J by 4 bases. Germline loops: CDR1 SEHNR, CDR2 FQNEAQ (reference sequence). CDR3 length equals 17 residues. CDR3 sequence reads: CASSPGKGAGGNQPQHF. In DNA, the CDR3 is TGTGCCAGCAGCCCTGGGAAGGGGGCTGGGGGAAATCAGCCCCAGCATTTT. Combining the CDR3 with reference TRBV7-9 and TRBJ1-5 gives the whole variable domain DTGVSQNPRHKITKRGQNVTFRCDPISEHNRLYWYRQTLGQGPEFLTYFQNEAQLEKSRLLSDRFSAERPKGSFSTLEIQRTEQGDSAMYLCASSPGKGAGGNQPQHFGDGTRLSIL.

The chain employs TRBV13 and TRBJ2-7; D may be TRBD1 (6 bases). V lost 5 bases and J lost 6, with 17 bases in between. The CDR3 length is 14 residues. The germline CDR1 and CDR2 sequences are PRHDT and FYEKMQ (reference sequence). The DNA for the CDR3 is TGTGCCAGCAGCACACAGGGAAAACCGGCCGAGCAGTACTTC. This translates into CASSTQGKPAEQYF.

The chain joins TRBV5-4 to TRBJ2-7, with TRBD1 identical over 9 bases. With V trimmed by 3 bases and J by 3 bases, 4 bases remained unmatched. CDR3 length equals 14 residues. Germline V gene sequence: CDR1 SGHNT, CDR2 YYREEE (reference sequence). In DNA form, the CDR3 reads TGTGCCAGCAGCTCCCGGGACAGGGACTACGAGCAGTACTTC. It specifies CASSSRDRDYEQYF.

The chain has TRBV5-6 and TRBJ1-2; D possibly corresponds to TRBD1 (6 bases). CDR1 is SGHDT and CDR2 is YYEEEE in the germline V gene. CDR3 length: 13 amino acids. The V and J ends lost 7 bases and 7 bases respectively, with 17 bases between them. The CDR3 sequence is CASVLNRVGGYTF. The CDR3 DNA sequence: TGTGCCAGCGTACTGAACAGGGTTGGTGGCTACACCTTC. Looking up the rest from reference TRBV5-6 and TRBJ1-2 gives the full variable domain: DAGVTQSPTHLIKTRGQQVTLRCSPKSGHDTVSWYQQALGQGPQFIFQYYEEEERQRGNFPDRFSGHQFPNYSSELNVNALLLGDSALYLCASVLNRVGGYTFGSGTRLTVV.

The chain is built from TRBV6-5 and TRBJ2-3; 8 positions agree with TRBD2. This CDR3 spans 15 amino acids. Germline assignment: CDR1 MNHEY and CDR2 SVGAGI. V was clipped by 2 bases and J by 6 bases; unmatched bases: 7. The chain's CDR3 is CASSYGFGGGDTQYF. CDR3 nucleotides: TGTGCCAGCAGTTACGGCTTCGGGGGGGGCGATACGCAGTATTTT.

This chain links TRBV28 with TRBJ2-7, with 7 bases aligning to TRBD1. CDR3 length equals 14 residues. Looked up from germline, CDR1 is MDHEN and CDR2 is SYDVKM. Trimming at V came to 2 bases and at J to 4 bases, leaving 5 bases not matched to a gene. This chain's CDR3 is CASSLQGVTYEQYF. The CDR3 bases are TGTGCCAGCAGTTTACAGGGGGTAACGTACGAGCAGTACTTC.

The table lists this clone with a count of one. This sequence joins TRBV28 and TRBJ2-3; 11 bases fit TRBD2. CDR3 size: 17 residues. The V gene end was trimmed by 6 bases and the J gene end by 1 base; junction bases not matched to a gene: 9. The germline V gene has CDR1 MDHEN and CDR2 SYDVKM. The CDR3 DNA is TGTGCCAGCAGCTCCCCACTAGCGGGAGACGGCACAGATACGCAGTATTTT. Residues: CASSSPLAGDGTDTQYF.

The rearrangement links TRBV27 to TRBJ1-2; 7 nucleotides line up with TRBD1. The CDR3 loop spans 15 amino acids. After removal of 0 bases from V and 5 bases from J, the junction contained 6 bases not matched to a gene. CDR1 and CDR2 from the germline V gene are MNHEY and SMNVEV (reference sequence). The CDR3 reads CASSLSITGAYGYTF. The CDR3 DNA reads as TGTGCCAGCAGTTTATCGATCACAGGGGCTTATGGCTACACCTTC.

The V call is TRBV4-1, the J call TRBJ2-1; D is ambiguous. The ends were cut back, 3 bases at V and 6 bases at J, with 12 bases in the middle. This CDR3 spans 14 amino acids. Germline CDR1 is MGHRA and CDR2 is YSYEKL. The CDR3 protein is CASSQPESPNEQFF. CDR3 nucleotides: TGCGCCAGCAGCCAGCCTGAGTCACCCAATGAGCAGTTCTTC.

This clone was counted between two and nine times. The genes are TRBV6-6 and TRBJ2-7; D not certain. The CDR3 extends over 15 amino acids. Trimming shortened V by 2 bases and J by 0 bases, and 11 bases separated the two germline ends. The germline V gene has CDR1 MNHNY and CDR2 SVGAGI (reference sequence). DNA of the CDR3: TGTGCCAGCAGTTACAACTCCCGGAGCTCCTACGAGCAGTACTTC. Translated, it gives CASSYNSRSSYEQYF.

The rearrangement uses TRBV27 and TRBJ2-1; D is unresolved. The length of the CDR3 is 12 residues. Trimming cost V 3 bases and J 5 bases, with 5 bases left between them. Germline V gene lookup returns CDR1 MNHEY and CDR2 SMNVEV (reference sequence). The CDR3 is CASSFTDNEQFF. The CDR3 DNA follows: TGTGCCAGCAGTTTCACGGACAATGAGCAGTTCTTC.

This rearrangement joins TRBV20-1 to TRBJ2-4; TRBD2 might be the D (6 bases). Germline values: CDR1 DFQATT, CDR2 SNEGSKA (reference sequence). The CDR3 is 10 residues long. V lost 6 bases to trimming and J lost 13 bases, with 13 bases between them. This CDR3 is CSATPEGQYF. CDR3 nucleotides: TGCAGTGCCACCCCGGAGGGCCAGTACTTC.

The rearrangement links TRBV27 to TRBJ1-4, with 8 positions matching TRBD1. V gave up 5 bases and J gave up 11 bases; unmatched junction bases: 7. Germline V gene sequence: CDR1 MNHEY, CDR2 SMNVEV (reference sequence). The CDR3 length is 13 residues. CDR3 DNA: TGTGCCAGCAGTGACAGGGGATCTGGCAAACTGTTTTTT. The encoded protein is CASSDRGSGKLFF.

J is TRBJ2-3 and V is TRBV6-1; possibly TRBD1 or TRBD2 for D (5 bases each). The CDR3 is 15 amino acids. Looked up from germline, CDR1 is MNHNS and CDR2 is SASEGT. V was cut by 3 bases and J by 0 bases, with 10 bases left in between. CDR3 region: CASSDWDGSTDTQYF. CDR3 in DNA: TGTGCCAGCAGTGACTGGGACGGGAGCACAGATACGCAGTATTTT.

Written as DNA, the CDR3 is TGCAGCGCCTTAGCGCTACAAAAGGTGAATGAGCAGTTCTTC. Translation: CSALALQKVNEQFF. The chain uses TRBV29-1 and TRBJ2-1; TRBD2 might be the D (5 bases). Trimming took off 7 bases at V and 7 bases at J, with 20 bases between the two ends. CDR3 length: 14 amino acids. Germline values: CDR1 SQVTM, CDR2 ANQGSEA.

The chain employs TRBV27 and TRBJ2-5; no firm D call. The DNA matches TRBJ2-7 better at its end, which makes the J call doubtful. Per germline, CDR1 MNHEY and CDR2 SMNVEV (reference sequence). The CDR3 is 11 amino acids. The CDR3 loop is CASSPGYEQYF. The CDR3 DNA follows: TGTGCCAGCAGCCCAGGTTACGAGCAGTACTTC.

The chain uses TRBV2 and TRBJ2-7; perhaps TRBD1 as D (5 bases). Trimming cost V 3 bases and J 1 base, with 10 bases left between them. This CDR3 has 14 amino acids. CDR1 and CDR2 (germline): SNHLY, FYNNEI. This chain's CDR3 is CASSDPGKSYEQYF. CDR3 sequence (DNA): TGTGCCAGCAGTGATCCAGGGAAATCCTACGAGCAGTACTTC.

The CDR3 reads CASEYTGELFF. The CDR3, as DNA: TGTGCCAGCGAATACACCGGGGAGCTGTTTTTT. The rearrangement uses TRBV6-1 and TRBJ2-2; D is unresolved. The CDR3 loop spans 11 amino acids. Germline V CDR1 and CDR2: MNHNS, SASEGT. V lost 8 bases, J lost 3 bases, and 4 bases lay in between.

The CDR3 DNA sequence: TGTGCCAGCAGTATAATATATACAGCTTCCGAAACAAACACTGAAGCTTTCTTT. It codes for CASSIIYTASETNTEAFF. This chain connects TRBV28 to TRBJ1-1; D gene unclear. Trimming left V 5 bases short and J 2 bases short, with 24 bases between. Germline assignment: CDR1 MDHEN and CDR2 SYDVKM. The CDR3 has 18 amino acids.

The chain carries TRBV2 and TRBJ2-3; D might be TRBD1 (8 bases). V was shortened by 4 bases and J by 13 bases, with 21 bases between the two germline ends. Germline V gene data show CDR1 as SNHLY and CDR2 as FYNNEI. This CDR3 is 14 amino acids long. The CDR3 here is CASSGRTQGGLKYF. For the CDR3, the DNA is TGTGCCAGCAGTGGAAGGACACAGGGGGGGCTGAAGTATTTT.

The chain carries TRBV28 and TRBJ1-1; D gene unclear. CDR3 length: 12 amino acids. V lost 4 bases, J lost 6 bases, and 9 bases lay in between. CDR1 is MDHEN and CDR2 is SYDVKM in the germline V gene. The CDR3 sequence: CASSSPGPEAFF. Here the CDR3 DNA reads TGTGCCAGCAGTTCCCCCGGGCCTGAAGCTTTCTTT.

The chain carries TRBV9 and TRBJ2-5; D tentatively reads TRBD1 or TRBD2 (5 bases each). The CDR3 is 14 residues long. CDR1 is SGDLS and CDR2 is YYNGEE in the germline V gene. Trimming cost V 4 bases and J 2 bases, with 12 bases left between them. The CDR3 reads CASSLADRQETQYF. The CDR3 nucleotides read TGTGCCAGCAGCCTAGCAGACAGACAAGAGACCCAGTACTTC.

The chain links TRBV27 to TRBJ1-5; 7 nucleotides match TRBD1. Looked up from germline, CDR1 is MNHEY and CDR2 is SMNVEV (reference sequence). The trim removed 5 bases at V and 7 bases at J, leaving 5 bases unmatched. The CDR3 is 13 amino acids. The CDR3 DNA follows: TGTGCCAGCAGTCAGGGGGTCCTCCAGCCCCAGCATTTT. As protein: CASSQGVLQPQHF.

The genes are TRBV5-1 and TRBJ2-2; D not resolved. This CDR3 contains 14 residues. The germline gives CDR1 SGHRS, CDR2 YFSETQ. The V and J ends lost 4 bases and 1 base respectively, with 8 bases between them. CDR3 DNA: TGCGCCAGCAGCAGGACCCGGAACACCGGGGAGCTGTTTTTT. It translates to CASSRTRNTGELFF.

The chain's CDR3 is CASSQDLVEQFF. CDR3 coding DNA: TGCGCCAGCAGCCAGGACTTGGTGGAGCAGTTCTTC. V gene TRBV4-1 combines with J gene TRBJ2-1, with D maybe TRBD2 (5 bases). CDR3 length equals 12 residues. Looked up from germline, CDR1 is MGHRA and CDR2 is YSYEKL. The ends were cut back, 3 bases at V and 10 bases at J, with 10 bases in the middle.

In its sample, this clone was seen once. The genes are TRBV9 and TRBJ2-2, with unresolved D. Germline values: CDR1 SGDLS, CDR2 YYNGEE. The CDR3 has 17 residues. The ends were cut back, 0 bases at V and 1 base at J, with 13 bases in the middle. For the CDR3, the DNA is TGTGCCAGCAGCGTAGAAGCAGCTCGTTTGAACACCGGGGAGCTGTTTTTT. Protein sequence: CASSVEAARLNTGELFF.

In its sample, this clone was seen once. The CDR3 is CASSGTGAEFYEQYF. CDR3 nucleotides: TGTGCCAGCAGTGGGACAGGGGCGGAATTCTACGAGCAGTACTTC. This chain joins TRBV2 and TRBJ2-7, with TRBD1 matching over 9 bases. With V trimmed by 4 bases and J by 3 bases, 7 bases remained unmatched. The CDR3 loop spans 15 amino acids. Germline values: CDR1 SNHLY, CDR2 FYNNEI.